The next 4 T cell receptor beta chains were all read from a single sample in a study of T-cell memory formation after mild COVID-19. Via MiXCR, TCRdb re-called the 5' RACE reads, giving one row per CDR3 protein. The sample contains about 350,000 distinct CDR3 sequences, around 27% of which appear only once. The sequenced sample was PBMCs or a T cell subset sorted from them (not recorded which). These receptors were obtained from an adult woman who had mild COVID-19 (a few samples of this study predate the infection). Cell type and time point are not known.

This chain's CDR3 is CASSEGRGQEEEAFF. CDR3 bases: TGTGCCAGCAGTGAGGGGCGTGGACAAGAGGAAGAAGCTTTCTTT. This chain joins TRBV2 and TRBJ1-1, with D perhaps TRBD1 (5 bases). Between the trimmed V and J ends, which lost 3 bases and 8 bases, there was a span of 19 bases. The CDR3 consists of 15 residues. Germline V gene lookup returns CDR1 SNHLY and CDR2 FYNNEI.

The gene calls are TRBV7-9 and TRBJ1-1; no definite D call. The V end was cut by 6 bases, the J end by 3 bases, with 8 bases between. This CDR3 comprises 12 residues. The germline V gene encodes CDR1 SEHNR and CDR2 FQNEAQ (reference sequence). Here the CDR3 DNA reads TGTGCCAGCAGTCCCGGGCACACTGAAGCTTTCTTT. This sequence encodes CASSPGHTEAFF. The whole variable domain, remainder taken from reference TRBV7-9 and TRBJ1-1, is DTGVSQNPRHKITKRGQNVTFRCDPISEHNRLYWYRQTLGQGPEFLTYFQNEAQLEKSRLLSDRFSAERPKGSFSTLEIQRTEQGDSAMYLCASSPGHTEAFFGQGTRLTVV.

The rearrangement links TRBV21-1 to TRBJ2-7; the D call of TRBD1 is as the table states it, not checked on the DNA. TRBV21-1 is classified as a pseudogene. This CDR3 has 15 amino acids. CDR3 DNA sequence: TGTGCCAGCAGCACACCCCAGGGGGCGATGCACGAGCAGTACTTC. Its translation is CASSTPQGAMHEQYF.

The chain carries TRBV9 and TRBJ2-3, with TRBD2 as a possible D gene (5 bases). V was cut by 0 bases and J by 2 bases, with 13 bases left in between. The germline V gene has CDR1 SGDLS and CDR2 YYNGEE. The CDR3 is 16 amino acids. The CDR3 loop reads CASSVGASYLTDTQYF. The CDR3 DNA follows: TGTGCCAGCAGCGTAGGGGCTAGCTACCTCACAGATACGCAGTATTTT.